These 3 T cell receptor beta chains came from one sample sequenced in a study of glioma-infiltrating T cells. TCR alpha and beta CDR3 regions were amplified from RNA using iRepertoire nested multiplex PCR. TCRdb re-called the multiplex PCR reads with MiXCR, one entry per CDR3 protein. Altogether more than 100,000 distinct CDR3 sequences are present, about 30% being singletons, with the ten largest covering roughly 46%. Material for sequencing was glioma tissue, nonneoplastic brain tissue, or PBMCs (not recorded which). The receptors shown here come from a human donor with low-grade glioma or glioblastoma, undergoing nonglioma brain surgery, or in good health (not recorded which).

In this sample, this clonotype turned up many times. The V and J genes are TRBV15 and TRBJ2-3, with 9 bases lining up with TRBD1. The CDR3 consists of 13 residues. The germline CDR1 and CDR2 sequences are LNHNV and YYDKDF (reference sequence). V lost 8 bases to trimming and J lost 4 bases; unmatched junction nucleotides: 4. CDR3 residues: CATGTGSSDTQYF. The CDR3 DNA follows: TGTGCCACCGGGACAGGGTCATCAGATACGCAGTATTTT. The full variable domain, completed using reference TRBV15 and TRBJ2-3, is DAMVIQNPRYQVTQFGKPVTLSCSQTLNHNVMYWYQQKSSQAPKLLFHYYDKDFNNEADTPDNFQSRRPNTSFCFLDIRSPGLGDTAMYLCATGTGSSDTQYFGPGTRLTVL.

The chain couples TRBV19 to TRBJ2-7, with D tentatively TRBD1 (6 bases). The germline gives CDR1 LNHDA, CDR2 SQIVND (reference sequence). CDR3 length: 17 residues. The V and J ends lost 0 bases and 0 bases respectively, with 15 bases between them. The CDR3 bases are TGTGCCAGTAGTATAGAGGTCACTTCAGGGGTCTCCTACGAGCAGTACTTC. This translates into CASSIEVTSGVSYEQYF.

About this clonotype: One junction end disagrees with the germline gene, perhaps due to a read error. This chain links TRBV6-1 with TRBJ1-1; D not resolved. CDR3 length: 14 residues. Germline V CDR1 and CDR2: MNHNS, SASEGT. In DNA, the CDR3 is TGTGCCAGCAGTGGATTGACACTCAACACTGAAGCCTTCTTT. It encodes CASSGLTLNTEAFF.